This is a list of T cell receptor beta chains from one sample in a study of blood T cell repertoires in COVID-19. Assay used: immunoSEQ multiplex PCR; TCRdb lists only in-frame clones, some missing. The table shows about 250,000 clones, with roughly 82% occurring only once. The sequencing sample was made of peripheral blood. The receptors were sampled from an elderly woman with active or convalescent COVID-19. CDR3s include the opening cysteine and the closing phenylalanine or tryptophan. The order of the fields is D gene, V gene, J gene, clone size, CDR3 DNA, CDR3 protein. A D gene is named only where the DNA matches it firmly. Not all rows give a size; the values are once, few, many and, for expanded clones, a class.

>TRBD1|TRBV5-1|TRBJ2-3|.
TGCGCCAGCAGCTTGCCAGGGGGAACAGATACGCAGTATTTT
CASSLPGGTDTQYF
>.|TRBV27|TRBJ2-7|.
TGTGCCAGCAGTTTTCGGGCAGCGGCTAACGGACTCAGCTCCTACGAGCAGTACTTC
CASSFRAAANGLSSYEQYF
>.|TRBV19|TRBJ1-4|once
TGTGCCAGTAGTCCCCGAGACAGTGGAAAAGGGGAAAAACTGTTTTTT
CASSPRDSGKGEKLFF
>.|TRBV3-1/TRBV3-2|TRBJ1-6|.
TGTGCCAGCAGCCAAATAAACCCGGGAGTCAGTGGATCACCCCTCCACTTT
CASSQINPGVSGSPLHF
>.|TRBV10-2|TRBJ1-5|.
TGCGCCAGCAGTGAGTCGGGGCCAATAAATCAGCCCCAGCATTTT
CASSESGPINQPQHF
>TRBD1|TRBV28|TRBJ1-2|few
TGTGCCAGCAGTGATAGTATAGGACAGGGGGACTATGGCTACACCTTC
CASSDSIGQGDYGYTF
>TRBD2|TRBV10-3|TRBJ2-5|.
TGTGCCATCAGTGCCCGAGGAGCGGGAGATCAAGAGACCCAGTACTTC
CAISARGAGDQETQYF
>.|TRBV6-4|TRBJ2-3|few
TGTGCCAGCAGCTCCGTGGCAAGCACAGATACGCAGTATTTT
CASSSVASTDTQYF
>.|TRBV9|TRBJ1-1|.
TGTGCCAGCAGCGTAGCTGTCGACACTGAAGCTTTCTTT
CASSVAVDTEAFF
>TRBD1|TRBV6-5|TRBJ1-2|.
TGTGCCAGCAAACAGGGGCGACTCTATGGCTACACCTTC
CASKQGRLYGYTF
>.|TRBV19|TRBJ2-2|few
TGTGCCAGTACCGACACGAACACCGGGGAGCTGTTTTTT
CASTDTNTGELFF
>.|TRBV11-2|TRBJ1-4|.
TGTGCCAGCAGCCCAGGGGTGGGGGAAAAACTGTTTTTT
CASSPGVGEKLFF
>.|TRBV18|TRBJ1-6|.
TGTGCCAGCTCACCCAGGGTCCGGGAGAATTCACCCCTCCACTTT
CASSPRVRENSPLHF
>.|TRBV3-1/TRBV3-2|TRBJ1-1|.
TGTGCCAGCAGCCAAGCCATACAGAACACTGAAGCTTTCTTT
CASSQAIQNTEAFF
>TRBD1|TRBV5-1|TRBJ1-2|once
TGCGCCAGCAGCTTTGAGGGGGCCGTCTATGGCTACACCTTC
CASSFEGAVYGYTF
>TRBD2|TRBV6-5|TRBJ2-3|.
TGTGCCAGCAAACTGGGGGGGAGTGGGGATACGCAGTATTTT
CASKLGGSGDTQYF
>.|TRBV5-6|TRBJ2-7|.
TGTGCCAGCAGCCCATACACCTACGAGCAGTACTTC
CASSPYTYEQYF
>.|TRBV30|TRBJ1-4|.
TGTGCCTGGAGTGTCCAGATTGGTGGAAAACTGTTTTTT
CAWSVQIGGKLFF
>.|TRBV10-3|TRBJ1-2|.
TGTGCCATCAGTGATACGACAGAAGCCTATGGCTACACCTTC
CAISDTTEAYGYTF
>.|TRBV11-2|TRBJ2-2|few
TGTGCCAGCAGCTTGAACCCGGGAGCCACCGGGGAGCTGTTTTTT
CASSLNPGATGELFF
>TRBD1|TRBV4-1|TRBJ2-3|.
TGCGCCAGCAGCCAAGCGTCTGGGACAGGGAGCACAGATACGCAGTATTTT
CASSQASGTGSTDTQYF
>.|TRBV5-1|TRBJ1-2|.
TGCGCCAGCAGCTCCGGTGAGGCTGGCTACACCTTC
CASSSGEAGYTF
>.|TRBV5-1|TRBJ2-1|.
TGCGCCAGCAGCTTGGACACGTCCTACAATGAGCAGTTCTTC
CASSLDTSYNEQFF
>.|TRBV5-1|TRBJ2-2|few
TGCGCCAGCAGCTTGGGAGGTACCGGGGAGCTGTTTTTT
CASSLGGTGELFF
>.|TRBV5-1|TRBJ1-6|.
TGCGCCAGCAGCTTGAGACAGGATAATTCACCCCTCCACTTT
CASSLRQDNSPLHF
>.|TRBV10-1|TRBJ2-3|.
TGCGCCAGCAGTGACTCGGACTACCAGCAGTATTTT
CASSDSDYQQYF
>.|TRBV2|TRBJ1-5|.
TGTGCCAGCAGGGAAGACTTCCGCAATCAGCCCCAGCATTTT
CASREDFRNQPQHF
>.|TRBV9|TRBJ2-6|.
TGTGCCAGCAGCCCACGGGTTGGCAGGGTAAGGGTCCTGACTTTC
CASSPRVGRVRVLTF
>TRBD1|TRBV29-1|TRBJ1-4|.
TGCAGCGTAGAGACAGGGGCAGGGGAAAAACTGTTTTTT
CSVETGAGEKLFF